The clone carrying this T cell receptor beta chain occurred once. Its cognate antigen is unknown. Relapses following autologous stem cell transplantation were seen in all patients, with brentuximab vedotin exposure varying. The CDR3 has 16 residues. Deletions cut 1 base from V and 0 bases from J, with 9 bases between. The V gene's germline CDR1 is MNHEY and CDR2 SVGAGI. This sample is part of a study of PD-1 blockade in classical Hodgkin lymphoma. Background on the study: Every 2 weeks, patients had 3 mg/kg nivolumab intravenously.

TCRdb keeps only in-frame clones here, not all; method: immunoSEQ multiplex PCR. The sample carries 45,000 or so clones, about 90% recorded once. Study-level results: Exclusion was applied to patients who started nivolumab under 1 year after ASCT. Before treatment, complete responders showed about the same diversity as newly diagnosed patients. There was a significant rise in CD4+ TCR diversity by C4D1, with no such rise for CD8+.

The rearrangement uses TRBV6-5 and TRBJ2-2, with D perhaps assigned TRBD1 or TRBD2 (5 bases each). This TCR was sampled from a human donor with classical Hodgkin lymphoma. The specimen comprised peripheral blood mononuclear cells (PBMCs), sampled at baseline. For the CDR3, the DNA is TGTGCCAGCAGTTACTTGGGACGGACGAACACCGGGGAGCTGTTTTTT. It encodes CASSYLGRTNTGELFF.